These 31 T cell receptor beta chains were sequenced from one sample in a study of Graves' ophthalmopathy and Graves' hyperthyroidism. Investigators amplified TCR beta CDR3 regions from RNA transcripts. The library came from an HTBI-primed first-round RT-PCR and a second-round multiplex PCR. TCRdb re-called the multiplex PCR reads through MiXCR, storing one row per CDR3 protein. The sample carries 300,000 to 450,000 distinct CDR3 sequences, about 18% recorded once. The sequenced material came from peripheral blood. The source of these receptors is an adult woman with stable Graves' hyperthyroidism.

This clonotype occurred many times. The DNA is left out, because the CDR3 cannot be placed on it with certainty; the CDR3 is given as TCRdb lists it. This rearrangement joins TRBV11-2 to TRBJ1-2; the table's D gene call, TRBD1, was not cross checked with the DNA. The CDR3 is 14 residues long, ends included. Looked up from germline, CDR1 is SGHAT and CDR2 is FQNNGV. The CDR3 is CATPPQPRNYGCTF.

The chain has TRBV10-3 and TRBJ1-1; no reliable D call. The CDR3 has 13 amino acids. Germline V gene lookup returns CDR1 ENHRY and CDR2 SYGVKD. Trimming took off 0 bases at V and 4 bases at J, with 6 bases between the two ends. The CDR3 is CAISESSSTEAFF. DNA for the CDR3: TGTGCCATCAGTGAGTCAAGTAGCACTGAAGCTTTCTTT.

The J gene is TRBJ2-7, the V gene TRBV29-1; TRBD1 matches 10 bases. Per the germline V gene, CDR1 is SQVTM and CDR2 is ANQGSEA. V was clipped by 4 bases and J by 10 bases; unmatched bases: 16. This CDR3 spans 15 amino acids. DNA for the CDR3: TGCAGCGTTGGGACAGGGGGGGTAGCTGCTCAAGATCAGTACTTC. Its protein is CSVGTGGVAAQDQYF.

The sample holds many counts of this clonotype. CDR3 amino acids: CASSSDREGGRYEQYF. The CDR3 DNA reads TGTGCCAGCAGTTCAGACAGGGAAGGAGGGCGCTACGAGCAGTACTTC. The J gene is TRBJ2-7, the V gene TRBV27, with D maybe TRBD1 (7 bases). The CDR3 consists of 16 residues. Germline CDR1 MNHEY, CDR2 SMNVEV (reference sequence). V lost 4 bases and J lost 3, with 19 bases in between.

This chain uses TRBV10-3 with TRBJ1-2, with TRBD1 matching over 9 bases. This CDR3 spans 15 amino acids. The germline gives CDR1 ENHRY, CDR2 SYGVKD. With 3 bases clipped from V and 8 bases from J, the junction kept 10 bases outside the gene matches. Here the CDR3 reads CAISDPGQGDGGYTF. The CDR3 DNA reads TGTGCCATCAGTGACCCGGGACAGGGCGACGGGGGCTACACCTTC.

Of note for this clonotype: At one end, the junction sequence differs from germline, possibly due to a read error. V gene TRBV4-2 combines with J gene TRBJ2-7; tentatively, D is TRBD1 (6 bases). The germline gives CDR1 LGHNA, CDR2 YNFKEQ. The CDR3 is 13 residues long. The CDR3 sequence: CASSQADSYEQCF. CDR3 nucleotides: TGTGCCAGCAGCCAGGCGGACAGCTACGAGCAGTGCTTC.

The V and J genes are TRBV29-1 and TRBJ2-5; D assignment may be TRBD1 or TRBD2 (5 bases each). The V gene's germline CDR1 is SQVTM and CDR2 ANQGSEA. There are 14 residues in the CDR3. With 6 bases removed from V and 2 bases from J, the gap between germline ends came to 16 bases. CDR3 in amino acids: CSVGLGEGQETQYF. The CDR3 DNA follows: TGCAGCGTGGGATTGGGGGAAGGTCAAGAGACCCAGTACTTC.

There are many counts of this clonotype. This chain joins TRBV20-1 and TRBJ1-2; the D gene is possibly TRBD1 (6 bases). V lost 5 bases and J 8 bases, leaving 21 bases between the germline ends. The CDR3 runs 14 residues. Looked up from germline, CDR1 is DFQATT and CDR2 is SNEGSKA (reference sequence). The CDR3: CSALDSLAKRGYTF. In DNA, the CDR3 is TGCAGTGCTCTGGACAGCCTAGCGAAGAGGGGCTACACCTTC.

This clonotype was recorded a few times. The V call is TRBV28, the J call TRBJ2-6, with no clear D. V was clipped by 1 base and J by 1 base, with 8 bases between them. The CDR3 totals 16 residues. CDR1 MDHEN and CDR2 SYDVKM come from the germline V gene. CDR3 in amino acids: CASSLYEASGANVLTF. The CDR3 region has the DNA TGTGCCAGCAGTTTATATGAGGCTTCTGGGGCCAACGTCCTGACTTTC.

This clonotype was observed many times. The chain combines TRBV20-1 with TRBJ2-5; TRBD2 matches at 9 bases. Unmatched junction bases numbered 4, after V lost 3 bases and J lost 2 bases. The CDR3 is 14 residues long. Germline values: CDR1 DFQATT, CDR2 SNEGSKA (reference sequence). The CDR3: CSARRTSAQETQYF. CDR3 in DNA: TGCAGTGCTAGGAGGACTAGCGCTCAAGAGACCCAGTACTTC.

The chain uses TRBV18 and TRBJ1-3; 7 positions agree with TRBD1. J was trimmed by 0 bases and V by 5 bases; bases with no gene match: 7. This CDR3 region has 16 residues. From germline, CDR1 is KGHSH and CDR2 LQKENI. This CDR3 reads CASSASQGTSGNTIYF. CDR3 sequence (DNA): TGTGCCAGCTCAGCTTCACAGGGGACCTCTGGAAACACCATATATTTT.

This clonotype was counted ten times or more. The chain recombines TRBV20-1 with TRBJ2-7, with 13 bases matching TRBD2. J gave up 1 base and V 5 bases, and 2 bases lay outside the gene matches. Germline lookup yields CDR1 DFQATT and CDR2 SNEGSKA (reference sequence). The CDR3 length is 14 residues. DNA for the CDR3: TGCAGTGCTCCGGGACTAGCGGGGTCCTACGAGCAGTACTTC. It codes for CSAPGLAGSYEQYF.

Ten or more counts support this clonotype. The chain is built from TRBV11-2 and TRBJ1-1, with 7 bases that match TRBD1. The CDR3 is 12 amino acids. CDR1 and CDR2 (germline): SGHAT, FQNNGV. Losses at the gene ends were 5 bases for V and 11 bases for J; bases not matched to a gene: 8. CDR3 DNA sequence: TGTGCCAGCAGCCGACAGGGCATAATGGCTTTCTTT. As protein: CASSRQGIMAFF.

This clonotype was observed at least ten times. V is TRBV2 and J is TRBJ2-7; the D gene is possibly TRBD2 (6 bases). Germline V gives CDR1 SNHLY, CDR2 FYNNEI. The V end lost 8 bases, the J end lost 3 bases, and 14 bases lay between the germline ends. The CDR3 spans 13 residues. CDR3 DNA: TGTGCCAGCGGGGACTCCGAACGCTACGAGCAGTACTTC. Translating gives CASGDSERYEQYF.

This clonotype was counted many times. A much larger clone differs from this one at a single base, so this may be a read error. The CDR3 nucleotides read TGTGCCAGCAGTTTAACAAGAAGGAATTCACACCTCCACTTT. This sequence encodes CASSLTRRNSHLHF. This rearrangement joins TRBV12-3 or TRBV12-4 to TRBJ1-6; D is ambiguous. The length of the CDR3 is 14 residues.

This clonotype was seen repeatedly, ten times or more. The chain combines TRBV9 with TRBJ1-1; D perhaps matches TRBD1 (5 bases). CDR3 length equals 14 residues. The ends were cut back, 3 bases at V and 4 bases at J, with 13 bases in the middle. The germline V gene encodes CDR1 SGDLS and CDR2 YYNGEE. The CDR3 region is CASSARRDPTEAFF. CDR3 DNA sequence: TGTGCCAGCAGCGCACGCAGGGACCCCACTGAAGCTTTCTTT.

In this sample, this clonotype turned up many times. The chain employs TRBV7-8 and TRBJ2-7; 10 bases map to TRBD2. The CDR3 spans 17 residues. V was clipped by 0 bases and J by 7 bases; unmatched bases: 12. Germline CDR1 and CDR2: SGHVS and FQNEAQ. The CDR3 protein is CASSLAGGLAGVHEQYF. In DNA, the CDR3 is TGTGCCAGCAGCTTAGCGGGCGGGCTAGCGGGAGTACATGAGCAGTACTTC.

This clonotype showed up many times. The V gene is TRBV29-1, the J gene TRBJ2-7; 8 nucleotides agree with TRBD2. The trim removed 5 bases at V and 3 bases at J, leaving 6 bases unmatched. Per the germline V gene, CDR1 is SQVTM and CDR2 is ANQGSEA. The CDR3 extends over 13 amino acids. This chain's CDR3 is CSVQAGTSYEQYF. CDR3 sequence (DNA): TGCAGCGTTCAAGCAGGGACTAGCTACGAGCAGTACTTC.

The table lists this clonotype with many counts. The V and J genes are TRBV20-1 and TRBJ2-7, with D unresolved. The V gene's germline CDR1 is DFQATT and CDR2 SNEGSKA (reference sequence). CDR3 size: 13 residues. Trimming took off 6 bases at V and 0 bases at J, with 12 bases between the two ends. The chain's CDR3 is CSAVGSSSYEQYF. Here the CDR3 DNA reads TGCAGTGCCGTCGGAAGTAGCTCCTACGAGCAGTACTTC.

V usage is TRBV14 and J usage is TRBJ2-5, with 12 bases fitting TRBD2. CDR3 size: 17 residues. Germline loops: CDR1 SGHDN, CDR2 FVKESK. V shed 5 bases, J shed 2 bases, and the junction held 9 bases outside the gene matches. CDR3 sequence: CASSSTPGLAGQETQYF. The CDR3 coding sequence is TGTGCCAGCAGCTCCACCCCAGGACTAGCGGGGCAAGAGACCCAGTACTTC.

This clonotype was detected many times. The V call is TRBV7-2, the J call TRBJ2-2; maybe TRBD2 (5 bases). In germline, CDR1 is SGHTA, CDR2 FQGNSA. V lost 3 bases to trimming and J lost 0 bases, with 8 bases between them. The CDR3 covers 15 residues. CDR3: CASSLELANTGELFF. In DNA, the CDR3 is TGTGCCAGCAGCTTGGAACTAGCGAACACCGGGGAGCTGTTTTTT.

As regards this clonotype: Its ends do not fully match the called genes, so a read error is possible. The chain links TRBV6-2 or TRBV6-3 to TRBJ2-7; TRBD2 is a possible D gene (5 bases). Germline CDR1 is MNHEY and CDR2 is SVGEGT. The length of the CDR3 is 11 residues. This chain's CDR3 is CASSSDLGWHF. As DNA, the CDR3 is TGTGCCAGCAGTTCGGACTTAGGATGGCACTTC.

In this sample, this clonotype turned up many times. The rearrangement uses TRBV28 and TRBJ2-7, with D perhaps TRBD1 or TRBD2 (5 bases each). The CDR3 covers 14 residues. V lost 4 bases to trimming and J lost 9 bases, with 19 bases between them. Germline V gene lookup returns CDR1 MDHEN and CDR2 SYDVKM. CDR3 in amino acids: CASSSAGTAKGQYF. Here the CDR3 DNA reads TGTGCCAGCAGTTCAGCCGGGACCGCCAAGGGGCAGTACTTC.

The sample holds many counts of this clonotype. The gene calls are TRBV5-1 and TRBJ1-1, with D maybe TRBD1 (6 bases). The V gene lost 4 bases and the J gene lost 0 bases, with 22 bases spanning the gap. The CDR3 is 18 residues long. Germline-derived CDR1 and CDR2 are SGHRS and YFSETQ. CDR3 in DNA: TGCGCCAGCAGCACTACTCCTAACAGGGATTTCATGAACACTGAAGCTTTCTTT. Its translation: CASSTTPNRDFMNTEAFF.

This clonotype was counted many times. The rearrangement uses TRBV2 and TRBJ2-2; D is ambiguous. V shed 3 bases and J shed 3 bases, with 8 bases lying between them. The CDR3 is 14 residues long. In germline, CDR1 is SNHLY, CDR2 FYNNEI. CDR3 in amino acids: CASSDRTHTGELFF. The CDR3 coding sequence is TGTGCCAGCAGTGACAGGACCCACACCGGGGAGCTGTTTTTT.

This clonotype was detected a few times. At one end the junction does not follow the germline gene, possibly because of a read error. This rearrangement joins TRBV14 to TRBJ2-5; D may be TRBD2 (5 bases). The CDR3 is made up of 14 amino acids. Per the germline V gene, CDR1 is SGHDN and CDR2 is FVKESK. This CDR3 reads CASSELGIQEAQYF. CDR3 DNA sequence: TGTGCCAGCAGCGAACTAGGGATCCAAGAGGCCCAGTACTTC. Variable domain in full (rest from reference TRBV14 and TRBJ2-5): EAGVTQFPSHSVIEKGQTVTLRCDPISGHDNLYWYRRVMGKEIKFLLHFVKESKQDESGMPNNRFLAERTGGTYSTLKVQPAELEDSGVYFCASSELGIQEAQYFGPGTRLLVL.

This clonotype was counted ten times or more. The V and J genes are TRBV11-1 and TRBJ2-7, with TRBD2 matching 9 bases. The CDR3 consists of 18 residues. The germline V gene encodes CDR1 SGHAT and CDR2 FQDESV (reference sequence). The trim removed 2 bases at V and 5 bases at J, leaving 16 bases unmatched. CDR3 sequence reads: CASSLTPGGSGRIHEQYF. The CDR3 region has the DNA TGTGCCAGCAGCTTAACCCCCGGGGGCAGCGGGAGGATCCACGAGCAGTACTTC. Full variable domain (outside the CDR3, taken from reference TRBV11-1 and TRBJ2-7): EAEVAQSPRYKITEKSQAVAFWCDPISGHATLYWYRQILGQGPELLVQFQDESVVDDSQLPKDRFSAERLKGVDSTLKIQPAELGDSAMYLCASSLTPGGSGRIHEQYFGPGTRLTVT.

This chain links TRBV27 with TRBJ1-6; D is ambiguous. The length of the CDR3 is 16 residues. V was trimmed by 5 bases and J by 6 bases, leaving 17 bases between them. Germline lookup yields CDR1 MNHEY and CDR2 SMNVEV (reference sequence). This CDR3 reads CASSPRGGRFNSPLHF. CDR3 DNA: TGTGCCAGCAGTCCAAGAGGTGGCAGATTTAATTCACCCCTCCACTTT.

This clonotype was seen repeatedly, ten times or more. The rearrangement joins TRBV12-3 or TRBV12-4 to TRBJ2-7; 11 nucleotides match TRBD2. The CDR3 extends over 14 amino acids. The V gene end was trimmed by 6 bases and the J gene end by 4 bases; junction bases not matched to a gene: 5. CDR3 sequence reads: CASSRTSGPYEQYF. Written as DNA, the CDR3 is TGTGCCAGCAGCCGGACTAGCGGGCCGTACGAGCAGTACTTC.

This sequence joins TRBV13 and TRBJ1-2; 7 bases align to TRBD1. This CDR3 has 21 residues. Losses at the gene ends were 5 bases for V and 0 bases for J; bases not matched to a gene: 24. Per germline, CDR1 PRHDT and CDR2 FYEKMQ (reference sequence). The CDR3 region has the DNA TGTGCCAGCAGCACCCATATGTTAGGGGGCCAGTCCTCAGCACCTAACTATGGCTACACCTTC. Protein product: CASSTHMLGGQSSAPNYGYTF. The variable domain in full, with the rest retrieved from reference TRBV13 and TRBJ1-2, is AAGVIQSPRHLIKEKRETATLKCYPIPRHDTVYWYQQGPGQDPQFLISFYEKMQSDKGSIPDRFSAQQFSDYHSELNMSSLELGDSALYFCASSTHMLGGQSSAPNYGYTFGSGTRLTVV.

This clonotype was detected many times. V is TRBV29-1 and J is TRBJ1-1, with D tentatively TRBD1 (5 bases). The length of the CDR3 is 11 residues. Germline loops: CDR1 SQVTM, CDR2 ANQGSEA. V gave up 5 bases and J gave up 3 bases, with 7 bases separating them. The CDR3 DNA is TGCAGCGTTTGGGGGGACACTGAAGCTTTCTTT. Translation gives CSVWGDTEAFF.